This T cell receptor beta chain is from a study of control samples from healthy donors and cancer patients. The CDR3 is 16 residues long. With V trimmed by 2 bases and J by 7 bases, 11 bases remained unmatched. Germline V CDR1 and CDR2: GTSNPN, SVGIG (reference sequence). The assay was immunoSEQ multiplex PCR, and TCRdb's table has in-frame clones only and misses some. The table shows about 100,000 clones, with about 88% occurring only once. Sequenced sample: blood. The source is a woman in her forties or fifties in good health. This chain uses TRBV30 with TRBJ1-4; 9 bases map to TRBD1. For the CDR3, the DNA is TGTGCCTGGAGTCCCGGGACAGGGAGAAGGGTTGAAAAACTGTTTTTT. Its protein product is CAWSPGTGRRVEKLFF.